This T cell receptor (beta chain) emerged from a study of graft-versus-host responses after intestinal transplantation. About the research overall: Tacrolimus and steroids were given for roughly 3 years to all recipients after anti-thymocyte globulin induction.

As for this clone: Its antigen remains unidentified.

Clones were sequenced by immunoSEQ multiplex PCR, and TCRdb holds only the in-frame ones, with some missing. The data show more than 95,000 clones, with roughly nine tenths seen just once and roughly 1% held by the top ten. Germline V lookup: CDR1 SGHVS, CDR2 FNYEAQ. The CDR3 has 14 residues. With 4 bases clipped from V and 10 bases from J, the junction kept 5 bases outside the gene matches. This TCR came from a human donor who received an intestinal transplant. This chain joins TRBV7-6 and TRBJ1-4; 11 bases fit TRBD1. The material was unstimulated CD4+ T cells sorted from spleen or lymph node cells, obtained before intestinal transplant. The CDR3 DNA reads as TGTGCCAGCAGCTCGGACAGGGGGCCCCGAAAACTGTTTTTT. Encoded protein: CASSSDRGPRKLFF.